Following are 6 T cell receptor beta chains from one sample sequenced in a study of response to subunit inactivated influenza vaccine. TCRdb reprocessed the RT-PCR reads via MiXCR and lists one record per CDR3 protein. The data show approximately 730,000 distinct CDR3 sequences, with approximately 15% seen just once and around 6.5% held by the top ten. The sample in question was PBMCs from blood, obtained 14 days before vaccination. Every receptor here comes from a man over 45 who received an inactivated influenza vaccine.

The chain joins TRBV5-1 to TRBJ2-5; D possibly corresponds to TRBD2 (5 bases). Germline V gene sequence: CDR1 SGHRS, CDR2 YFSETQ. V was cut by 2 bases and J by 2 bases, with 16 bases left in between. The CDR3 sequence is 16 residues long. This chain's CDR3 is CASSFFGLQTQETQYF. The CDR3 DNA sequence: TGCGCCAGCAGCTTTTTTGGACTGCAGACACAAGAGACCCAGTACTTC.

This clonotype appeared a few times. The chain uses TRBV28 and TRBJ2-1, with 8 bases lining up with TRBD2. The germline V gene has CDR1 MDHEN and CDR2 SYDVKM. This CDR3 contains 16 residues. V gave up 5 bases and J gave up 8 bases; unmatched junction bases: 14. As DNA, the CDR3 is TGTGCCAGCAGTGCTCAAGGCGGGAGGCTTCGGGATGAGCAGTTCTTC. Its translation: CASSAQGGRLRDEQFF.

The table lists this clonotype with a few counts. J is TRBJ1-2 and V is TRBV7-9; D is unresolved. V shed 5 bases and J shed 8 bases, with 15 bases lying between them. CDR3 length: 13 residues. Germline V lookup: CDR1 SEHNR, CDR2 FQNEAQ (reference sequence). The CDR3 is CASSPRAGVGYTF. In nucleotides, the CDR3 is TGTGCCAGCAGCCCCCGCGCCGGAGTGGGCTACACCTTC.

The chain's CDR3 is CASSYDSGEQYF. For the CDR3, the DNA is TGCGCCAGCAGCTATGACTCGGGCGAGCAGTACTTC. The rearrangement uses TRBV5-1 and TRBJ2-7; D ambiguous. CDR3 length equals 12 residues. The V and J ends lost 3 bases and 6 bases respectively, with 10 bases between them. Looked up from germline, CDR1 is SGHRS and CDR2 is YFSETQ.

The gene calls are TRBV4-3 and TRBJ1-1, with TRBD1 as a possible D gene (5 bases). V lost 3 bases and J lost 5, with 16 bases in between. Per the germline V gene, CDR1 is LGHNA and CDR2 is YSLEER. The CDR3 length is 15 residues. The CDR3 protein is CASSQARMGVTEAFF. In DNA form, the CDR3 reads TGCGCCAGCAGCCAGGCCAGAATGGGGGTGACTGAAGCTTTCTTT.

Concerning this clonotype itself: The germline gene is not matched at one end of the junction; a read error may be the cause. This sequence joins TRBV9 and TRBJ2-1; 8 bases line up with TRBD2. The germline V gene has CDR1 SGDLS and CDR2 YYNGEE. The CDR3 loop spans 17 amino acids. The CDR3 loop reads CASSESRLASSYDEQFF. As DNA, the CDR3 is TGTGCCAGCAGTGAATCCCGACTAGCGAGCTCCTACGATGAGCAGTTCTTC.